A selection of T cell receptor beta chains follows, all from one sample in a study of shared clonotypes between healthy human individuals. The table came from immunoSEQ multiplex PCR; TCRdb's copy has only in-frame clones and leaves some out. The sample comprises 550,000 to 750,000 clones, 92% of which are singletons, and approximately 25% rests with the top ten. Sequenced sample: naive CD8+ T cells sorted from blood. These receptors were obtained from a man under 40 in good health. Both conserved end residues are part of each CDR3. A D gene is named only where the DNA matches it firmly. The listing skips clone size in some rows; elsewhere it reads once, few, many or a size class.

size	V	D	length	J	CDR3	DNA
NA	TRBV6-5	NA	14	TRBJ1-2	CASSPPAAAHGYTF	TGTGCCAGCAGTCCCCCGGCCGCGGCTCATGGCTACACCTTC
NA	TRBV7-3	TRBD2	18	TRBJ2-5	CASSPGTSGSLPQETQYF	TGTGCCAGCAGCCCCGGGACTAGCGGGAGCCTCCCCCAAGAGACCCAGTACTTC
NA	TRBV20-1	NA	11	TRBJ2-7	CSARGLPEQYF	TGCAGTGCTAGAGGACTCCCAGAGCAGTACTTC
NA	TRBV30	TRBD2	13	TRBJ2-7	CAWGGLAGGEQYF	TGTGCCTGGGGGGGACTAGCGGGAGGCGAGCAGTACTTC
NA	TRBV5-1	NA	13	TRBJ2-1	CASSMDSYNEQFF	TGCGCCAGCAGCATGGACAGTTACAATGAGCAGTTCTTC
NA	TRBV5-6	TRBD1	13	TRBJ2-7	CASSLASGGEQYF	TGTGCCAGCAGCTTGGCTTCAGGGGGAGAGCAGTACTTC
NA	TRBV13	NA	11	TRBJ2-7	CASSGHGEQYF	TGTGCCAGCAGCGGGCACGGCGAGCAGTACTTC
NA	TRBV13	TRBD1	18	TRBJ2-1	CASSQAGGTGGTYNEQFF	TGTGCCAGCAGCCAAGCGGGCGGGACAGGGGGCACGTACAATGAGCAGTTCTTC
few	TRBV9	NA	13	TRBJ2-7	CASSAGWGYEQYF	TGTGCCAGCAGCGCCGGTTGGGGGTACGAGCAGTACTTC
NA	TRBV21-1	NA	19	TRBJ2-6	CASSKGGTPGVKGANVLTF	TGTGCCAGCAGCAAAGGGGGGACCCCGGGTGTGAAGGGGGCCAACGTCCTGACTTTC
once	TRBV7-6	TRBD1	15	TRBJ2-7	CASSSGQGPSYEQYF	TGTGCCAGCAGCTCCGGACAGGGGCCCTCCTACGAGCAGTACTTC
NA	TRBV27	TRBD2	16	TRBJ2-3	CASSLLGGRAPDTQYF	TGTGCCAGCAGTTTATTGGGCGGGAGGGCCCCAGATACGCAGTATTTT
NA	TRBV2	NA	8	TRBJ1-1	CARGQAFF	TGTGCCAGAGGCCAAGCTTTCTTT
few	TRBV6-5	TRBD2	15	TRBJ2-3	CASSYLAGGTDTQYF	TGTGCCAGCAGTTACCTAGCGGGAGGAACAGATACGCAGTATTTT
NA	TRBV6-6	NA	13	TRBJ1-2	CASNNQGSYGYTF	TGTGCCAGCAACAATCAGGGGAGCTATGGCTACACCTTC
NA	TRBV7-8	NA	15	TRBJ2-5	CASSGQPMYQETQYF	TGTGCCAGCTCGGGGCAGCCTATGTACCAAGAGACCCAGTACTTC
NA	TRBV2	NA	16	TRBJ2-7	CASSLTFSFGGNEQYF	TGTGCCAGCAGCTTGACATTTTCTTTTGGGGGGAACGAGCAGTACTTC
NA	TRBV6-6	NA	15	TRBJ1-3	CASSYNADGGNTIYF	TGTGCCAGCAGTTACAATGCGGACGGGGGAAACACCATATATTTT
once	TRBV15	NA	11	TRBJ2-2	CATSRDKELFF	TGTGCCACCAGCAGAGATAAGGAGCTGTTTTTT
NA	TRBV27	NA	12	TRBJ2-1	CATKSRRNEQFF	TGTGCCACAAAAAGTCGACGGAATGAGCAGTTCTTC
NA	TRBV27	TRBD2	14	TRBJ2-7	CASSETSGSYEQYF	TGTGCCAGCAGCGAGACTAGCGGATCCTACGAGCAGTACTTC
few	TRBV11-1	TRBD2	16	TRBJ2-1	CASSLGPGGSHNEQFF	TGTGCCAGCAGCCTAGGTCCCGGCGGGAGCCACAATGAGCAGTTCTTC
NA	TRBV14	NA	12	TRBJ1-1	CASSQENTEAFF	TGTGCCAGCAGCCAAGAGAACACTGAAGCTTTCTTT
NA	TRBV11-2	NA	15	TRBJ2-7	CASSLSSRTPYEQYF	TGTGCCAGCAGCTTATCTAGCAGAACACCCTACGAGCAGTACTTC
NA	TRBV27	NA	17	TRBJ2-3	CASMGLDVGLDTDTQYF	TGTGCCAGCATGGGATTAGATGTGGGACTGGACACAGATACGCAGTATTTT
NA	TRBV7-8	NA	15	TRBJ1-2	CASSLGVGAIYGYTF	TGTGCCAGCAGCTTAGGGGTGGGGGCGATCTATGGCTACACCTTC
NA	TRBV7-9	NA	15	TRBJ2-7	CASSAPGLSSYEQYF	TGTGCCAGCAGCGCGCCGGGCCTAAGCTCCTACGAGCAGTACTTC
NA	TRBV9	NA	15	TRBJ2-5	CASSEGQALKETQYF	TGTGCCAGCAGCGAGGGGCAGGCGCTGAAAGAGACCCAGTACTTC
NA	TRBV10-2	NA	13	TRBJ1-2	CASSESANYGYTF	TGCGCCAGCAGTGAGTCAGCTAACTATGGCTACACCTTC
NA	TRBV27	TRBD2	13	TRBJ2-1	CASSFSSGRAPFF	TGTGCCAGCAGTTTTTCCAGCGGGAGGGCACCGTTCTTC
NA	TRBV7-9	NA	13	TRBJ2-2	CASSLVQPRELFF	TGTGCCAGCAGCTTAGTGCAGCCCCGGGAGCTGTTTTTT
NA	TRBV7-9	NA	13	TRBJ2-1	CASSLGFVNEQFF	TGTGCCAGCAGCTTAGGTTTCGTCAATGAGCAGTTCTTC
NA	TRBV5-1	NA	16	TRBJ2-1	CASSLVGSEAYNEQFF	TGCGCCAGCAGCTTGGTTGGTAGCGAGGCCTACAATGAGCAGTTCTTC
NA	TRBV6-6	NA	15	TRBJ2-7	CASSYSWEGAHEQYF	TGTGCCAGCAGTTACTCCTGGGAAGGGGCCCACGAGCAGTACTTC
NA	TRBV7-2	TRBD2	17	TRBJ2-7	CASSGTGLAGSSYEQYF	TGTGCCAGCAGCGGAACGGGACTAGCGGGCTCCTCCTACGAGCAGTACTTC
NA	TRBV15	TRBD2	18	TRBJ2-3	CATSARGTSFLETDTQYF	TGTGCCACCAGCGCGCGCGGGACTAGTTTCCTGGAAACAGATACGCAGTATTTT
NA	TRBV2	TRBD2	15	TRBJ2-7	CASSEPLAGVYEQYF	TGTGCCAGCAGTGAACCCCTAGCGGGAGTGTACGAGCAGTACTTC
NA	TRBV19	NA	15	TRBJ1-1	CASTLGAGMNTEAFF	TGTGCCAGTACCCTGGGGGCAGGGATGAACACTGAAGCTTTCTTT
NA	TRBV29-1	NA	18	TRBJ1-2	CSVEDLEGETKTNYGYTF	TGCAGCGTTGAAGATCTGGAGGGGGAAACTAAAACTAACTATGGCTACACCTTC
NA	TRBV7-2	NA	13	TRBJ2-1	CASSPSGGHEQFF	TGTGCCAGCAGTCCCTCTGGTGGCCATGAGCAGTTCTTC
many	TRBV6-4	TRBD2	15	TRBJ2-1	CASSDSSGSYNEQFF	TGTGCCAGCAGTGACTCTAGCGGGAGCTACAATGAGCAGTTCTTC
NA	TRBV19	NA	14	TRBJ2-7	CASSIDSGFDEQYF	TGTGCCAGTAGTATAGATTCAGGGTTCGACGAGCAGTACTTC
NA	TRBV5-5	NA	12	TRBJ1-1	CASSLQGSEAFF	TGTGCCAGCAGCTTGCAGGGGTCGGAAGCTTTCTTT
NA	TRBV14	NA	16	TRBJ2-2	CASSLFTGGLGGELFF	TGTGCCAGCAGCCTCTTCACCGGGGGTTTGGGCGGGGAGCTGTTTTTT
NA	TRBV7-9	NA	13	TRBJ1-2	CASSLRPLDGYTF	TGTGCCAGCAGTCTCCGGCCTCTAGATGGCTACACCTTC
NA	TRBV27	NA	13	TRBJ2-7	CASSRGSSYEQYF	TGTGCCAGCTCCAGGGGTAGCTCCTACGAGCAGTACTTC
NA	TRBV19	NA	15	TRBJ1-5	CASSIDGTPRQPQHF	TGTGCCAGTAGTATAGATGGGACCCCTCGGCAGCCCCAGCATTTT
NA	TRBV11-2	NA	14	TRBJ2-5	CASSLNPSKETQYF	TGTGCCAGCAGCTTAAATCCTAGTAAAGAGACCCAGTACTTC
NA	TRBV5-1	TRBD2	17	TRBJ2-5	CASSLALAGGPGETQYF	TGCGCCAGCAGCTTGGCGCTAGCGGGAGGGCCGGGAGAGACCCAGTACTTC
few	TRBV5-8	TRBD2	15	TRBJ2-7	CASSSLTSGTREQYF	TGTGCCAGCAGCTCCCTGACTAGCGGGACGAGAGAGCAGTACTTC
once	TRBV13	NA	14	TRBJ2-7	CASSGPRAIGEQYF	TGTGCCAGCAGCGGCCCAAGAGCAATAGGCGAGCAGTACTTC
NA	TRBV7-7	NA	14	TRBJ2-3	CASSSGGGTDTQYF	TGTGCTAGCAGCTCTGGTGGGGGCACAGATACGCAGTATTTT
NA	TRBV5-3	NA	14	TRBJ2-7	CARSLFARAYEQYF	TGTGCCAGAAGCTTATTCGCCAGGGCCTACGAGCAGTACTTC
NA	TRBV29-1	NA	12	TRBJ1-3	CSVESSGNTIYF	TGCAGCGTTGAGAGCTCTGGAAACACCATATATTTT